These 26 T cell receptor beta chains came from one sample sequenced in a study of blood T cell repertoires in COVID-19. Repertoires were generated with immunoSEQ multiplex PCR, while TCRdb's copy carries only in-frame clones and drops some. This table holds more than 95,000 clones, 60% to 80% found once. Sequencing was done on a sample of peripheral blood. The receptors shown here come from a man older than 75 with COVID-19, enrolled during active disease.

This chain connects TRBV5-3 to TRBJ1-5, with 9 bases aligning to TRBD1. TRBV5-3 is designated an ORF whose function remains uncertain. V was clipped by 5 bases and J by 2 bases; unmatched bases: 14. CDR3 length: 18 amino acids. The CDR3 spells CARSSPGQGNGGNQPQHF. Here the CDR3 DNA reads TGTGCCAGAAGTTCACCGGGACAGGGAAATGGGGGCAATCAGCCCCAGCATTTT.

The table lists this clone with a few counts. The gene calls are TRBV25-1 and TRBJ1-1; D not certain. The germline V and J ends were trimmed by 0 bases and 1 base, with 6 bases remaining between them. Germline lookup yields CDR1 MGHDK and CDR2 SYGVNS. The CDR3 runs 14 residues. This chain's CDR3 is CASSEYSRNTEAFF. As DNA, the CDR3 is TGTGCCAGCAGTGAATATAGCAGGAACACTGAAGCTTTCTTT.

This chain links TRBV9 with TRBJ1-1; 7 bases are a match to TRBD1. The germline V gene encodes CDR1 SGDLS and CDR2 YYNGEE. CDR3 length: 12 amino acids. Trimming took 6 bases from V and 2 from J; bases not matched to a gene: 1. CDR3 DNA: TGTGCCAGCAACAGGGGTAACACTGAAGCTTTCTTT. It is translated as CASNRGNTEAFF.

The chain recombines TRBV10-3 with TRBJ1-1; 10 bases match TRBD1. CDR3 length equals 14 residues. Germline-derived CDR1 and CDR2 are ENHRY and SYGVKD. The junction had 4 bases not matched to a gene; V was cut back by 6 bases and J by 3 bases. CDR3 region: CAIRKDRGDTEAFF. CDR3 DNA: TGTGCCATCAGGAAGGACAGGGGGGACACTGAAGCTTTCTTT.

The chain links TRBV9 to TRBJ1-1; 8 positions agree with TRBD1. Germline V gene lookup returns CDR1 SGDLS and CDR2 YYNGEE. V dropped 0 bases and J dropped 2; count of bases not matched to a gene: 3. The CDR3 spans 15 residues. The CDR3, as DNA: TGTGCCAGCAGCGTAGTGTCAGGGGGCAACACTGAAGCTTTCTTT. It yields the protein CASSVVSGGNTEAFF.

The genes are TRBV7-2 and TRBJ2-7, with D perhaps matching TRBD2 (6 bases). Germline V gene lookup returns CDR1 SGHTA and CDR2 FQGNSA. V shed 4 bases and J shed 1 base, with 14 bases lying between them. This CDR3 spans 15 amino acids. The CDR3: CASSSRDLLSYEQYF. The CDR3 region has the DNA TGTGCCAGCAGCTCCCGGGACTTATTATCCTACGAGCAGTACTTC.

The chain couples TRBV5-8 to TRBJ1-2; D unclear. Germline loops: CDR1 SGHTS, CDR2 YDEGEE. V was trimmed by 5 bases and J by 5 bases, leaving 16 bases between them. CDR3 size: 14 residues. CDR3 sequence reads: CASSSERVLYGYTF. The CDR3 DNA follows: TGTGCCAGCAGTTCGGAGAGGGTGCTGTATGGCTACACCTTC.

The CDR3 DNA reads TGTGCCAGCTCACCAAGCCAGCGGGGATTTACAGATACGCAGTATTTT. Translating it yields CASSPSQRGFTDTQYF. The chain combines TRBV18 with TRBJ2-3; 7 positions agree with TRBD2. This CDR3 has 16 residues. The germline V gene has CDR1 KGHSH and CDR2 LQKENI. J gave up 3 bases and V 2 bases, and 8 bases lay outside the gene matches.

The chain recombines TRBV18 with TRBJ2-3; TRBD2 might be the D (6 bases). The CDR3 spans 15 residues. V was pared by 5 bases and J by 3 bases, with 15 bases between. The germline gives CDR1 KGHSH, CDR2 LQKENI. As DNA, the CDR3 is TGTGCCAGCTCAACCACACAGGAGGGGACAGATACGCAGTATTTT. Translated: CASSTTQEGTDTQYF.

The chain is built from TRBV7-9 and TRBJ2-7; 8 bases are shared with TRBD1. This CDR3 is 14 amino acids long. Germline V gives CDR1 SEHNR, CDR2 FQNEAQ (reference sequence). The V and J ends lost 5 bases and 5 bases, in that order; junction bases with no gene match: 8. CDR3: CASSPQTGEHEQYF. In DNA, the CDR3 is TGTGCCAGCAGCCCCCAGACAGGGGAACACGAGCAGTACTTC. Supplemented by reference TRBV7-9 and TRBJ2-7, the full variable domain reads DTGVSQNPRHKITKRGQNVTFRCDPISEHNRLYWYRQTLGQGPEFLTYFQNEAQLEKSRLLSDRFSAERPKGSFSTLEIQRTEQGDSAMYLCASSPQTGEHEQYFGPGTRLTVT.

This sequence joins TRBV6-5 and TRBJ1-1; no reliable D call. The CDR3 has 16 residues. Germline V gene lookup returns CDR1 MNHEY and CDR2 SVGAGI. V shed 0 bases and J shed 11 bases, with 22 bases lying between them. CDR3: CASSYSGSSARAGAFF. DNA of the CDR3: TGTGCCAGCAGTTACTCGGGATCTTCGGCTCGGGCGGGGGCTTTCTTT.

This sequence joins TRBV19 and TRBJ1-6; D is uncertain. V was clipped by 7 bases and J by 2 bases, with 12 bases between them. The CDR3 spans 15 residues. Germline values: CDR1 LNHDA, CDR2 SQIVND (reference sequence). The CDR3 sequence: CASTRGITYNSPLHF. The CDR3 DNA sequence: TGTGCCAGTACCAGAGGGATAACCTATAATTCACCCCTCCACTTT.

J is TRBJ2-1 and V is TRBV29-1; 7 positions agree with TRBD2. Per germline, CDR1 SQVTM and CDR2 ANQGSEA. V was clipped by 8 bases and J by 1 base; unmatched bases: 5. The CDR3 contains 13 residues. CDR3 sequence reads: CSCLGGSYNEQFF. In DNA, the CDR3 is TGCAGCTGCTTGGGGGGGTCCTACAATGAGCAGTTCTTC.

This clone was observed a single time. The chain employs TRBV2 and TRBJ1-1; the D gene is possibly TRBD1 (5 bases). CDR3 length: 14 amino acids. CDR1 is SNHLY, CDR2 FYNNEI, per germline. Trimming shortened V by 6 bases and J by 3 bases, and 14 bases separated the two germline ends. CDR3 coding DNA: TGTGCCAGCAGCTTACAGGTATTGGACACTGAAGCTTTCTTT. Protein product: CASSLQVLDTEAFF.

This clone was observed once. This chain uses TRBV7-2 with TRBJ1-5, with TRBD1 matching over 7 bases. The CDR3 loop spans 17 amino acids. Losses at the gene ends were 4 bases for V and 7 bases for J; bases not matched to a gene: 16. Germline V gene lookup returns CDR1 SGHTA and CDR2 FQGNSA. DNA of the CDR3: TGTGCCAGCAGCTCCTCTGCTCACAGGGGTCGAGGGCAGCCCCAGCATTTT. Amino acids: CASSSSAHRGRGQPQHF.

As for this clone: A much larger clone differs by one base, so this may be a read error. This chain connects TRBV27 to TRBJ1-1, with D possibly TRBD1 on 5 matching bases. V was clipped by 2 bases and J by 1 base, with 5 bases between them. The length of the CDR3 is 13 residues. From germline, CDR1 is MNHEY and CDR2 SMNVEV (reference sequence). CDR3: CASSLTGNTEAFF. DNA for the CDR3: TGTGCCAGCAGTTTAACAGGGAACACTGAAGCTTTCTTT.

The chain recombines TRBV6-4 with TRBJ2-3; the D is unclear. CDR1 is MRHNA and CDR2 is SNTAGT in the germline V gene. With 4 bases removed from V and 2 bases from J, the gap between germline ends came to 10 bases. This CDR3 region has 14 residues. The CDR3 sequence: CASSATSFTDTQYF. CDR3 in DNA: TGTGCCAGCAGTGCCACTTCCTTCACAGATACGCAGTATTTT.

Note on this clone: The sample carries other DNA sequences with the same CDR3. This chain joins TRBV5-1 and TRBJ1-5; D not resolved. The CDR3 length is 13 residues. Germline assignment: CDR1 SGHRS and CDR2 YFSETQ. V gave up 0 bases and J gave up 7 bases, with 8 bases separating them. CDR3 region: CASSLVGEQPQHF. The CDR3, as DNA: TGCGCCAGCAGCTTGGTCGGAGAACAGCCCCAGCATTTT.

A few counts support this clone. The genes are TRBV3-1 (or the pseudogene TRBV3-2) and TRBJ2-7, with TRBD2 matching 11 bases. J was trimmed by 4 bases and V by 0 bases; bases with no gene match: 2. The CDR3 spans 15 residues. The V gene's germline CDR1 is LGHDT and CDR2 YNNKEL (reference sequence). The CDR3 DNA reads TGTGCCAGCAGCCAAGATCCTAGCGGGAGGTACGAGCAGTACTTC. Its protein product is CASSQDPSGRYEQYF.

The chain employs TRBV18 and TRBJ2-1, with TRBD2 matching over 13 bases. Trimming cost V 5 bases and J 7 bases; bases outside gene matches: 8. Germline V gene data show CDR1 as KGHSH and CDR2 as LQKENI. The CDR3 consists of 16 residues. CDR3 nucleotides: TGTGCCAGCTCATTCGGACTAGCGGGAGCTCGGAATGAGCAGTTCTTC. This encodes CASSFGLAGARNEQFF. The full variable domain, its missing parts supplied by reference TRBV18 and TRBJ2-1, is NAGVMQNPRHLVRRRGQEARLRCSPMKGHSHVYWYRQLPEEGLKFMVYLQKENIIDESGMPKERFSAEFPKEGPSILRIQQVVRGDSAAYFCASSFGLAGARNEQFFGPGTRLTVL.

This chain joins TRBV27 and TRBJ2-1, with TRBD2 identical over 12 bases. The V gene's germline CDR1 is MNHEY and CDR2 SMNVEV (reference sequence). This CDR3 is built from 18 residues. Trimming took 3 bases from V and 0 from J; bases not matched to a gene: 6. CDR3 nucleotides: TGTGCCAGCAGTTTTTTATCTAGCGGGAGGGCCTCCTACAATGAGCAGTTCTTC. It encodes CASSFLSSGRASYNEQFF.

This chain connects TRBV11-2 to TRBJ1-2, with 11 bases aligning to TRBD1. Trimming cost V 3 bases and J 9 bases; bases outside gene matches: 3. This CDR3 is 13 amino acids long. Germline CDR1 and CDR2: SGHAT and FQNNGV. The DNA of the CDR3 is TGTGCCAGCAGCTTCGGGACAGGGGGGAGCTACACCTTC. It codes for CASSFGTGGSYTF.

The rearrangement links TRBV6-1 to TRBJ1-6; no definite D call. V was shortened by 3 bases and J by 6 bases, with 6 bases between the two germline ends. Looked up from germline, CDR1 is MNHNS and CDR2 is SASEGT. The CDR3 contains 13 residues. CDR3 loop: CASSDNGNSPLHF. The DNA for the CDR3 is TGTGCCAGCAGTGACAACGGTAATTCACCCCTCCACTTT.

The J gene is TRBJ2-7, the V gene TRBV28; perhaps TRBD1 as D (5 bases). V shed 3 bases and J shed 3 bases, with 9 bases lying between them. This CDR3 region has 13 residues. Germline V CDR1 and CDR2: MDHEN, SYDVKM. The CDR3 reads CASSFQGHYEQYF. The CDR3 DNA follows: TGTGCCAGCAGTTTTCAGGGTCACTACGAGCAGTACTTC.

The rearrangement joins TRBV7-9 to TRBJ1-2, with D perhaps TRBD1 (5 bases). V lost 5 bases and J lost 6, with 16 bases in between. The CDR3 has 14 amino acids. Germline V gene lookup returns CDR1 SEHNR and CDR2 FQNEAQ (reference sequence). CDR3 coding DNA: TGTGCCAGCAGCCCCAAAGGCAGGGAGGATGGCTACACCTTC. Protein sequence: CASSPKGREDGYTF.

The genes are TRBV28 and TRBJ1-2; the D gene is possibly TRBD1 (6 bases). The CDR3 covers 12 residues. Germline V lookup: CDR1 MDHEN, CDR2 SYDVKM. V was shortened by 6 bases and J by 8 bases, with 13 bases between the two germline ends. The CDR3 is CASSWSTGGYTF. The CDR3 DNA follows: TGTGCCAGCAGCTGGTCGACAGGAGGCTACACCTTC.